Listed here are 18 T cell receptor beta chains from one sample, sequenced in a study of OX40 agonist ivuxolimab in advanced cancers. Only in-frame clones appear in the TCRdb table, and some are missing; sequencing was by immunoSEQ multiplex PCR. Of more than 75,000 clones listed, around 89% are singletons. The input for sequencing was CD4+ or CD8+ T cells sorted from blood, taken in a trial of the OX40 agonist ivuxolimab. These receptors came from an adult with an advanced solid tumor such as melanoma, head and neck, liver or kidney cancer.

In this sample, this clone turned up a few times. The rearrangement links TRBV2 to TRBJ2-7; a possible D gene is TRBD1 (6 bases). Trimming removed 6 bases at V and 3 bases at J, with 12 bases between. The CDR3 covers 13 residues. The V gene's germline CDR1 is SNHLY and CDR2 FYNNEI. The CDR3 DNA follows: TGTGCCAGCAGACAGGGCGAAGGCTACGAGCAGTACTTC. Protein sequence: CASRQGEGYEQYF.

This clone was counted once. The chain has TRBV6-6 and TRBJ2-3; D not certain. Per the germline V gene, CDR1 is MNHNY and CDR2 is SVGAGI (reference sequence). Trimming left V 2 bases short and J 1 base short, with 4 bases between. The CDR3 runs to 13 residues. The CDR3 region is CASSYIGTDTQYF. The CDR3 region has the DNA TGTGCCAGCAGTTACATAGGCACAGATACGCAGTATTTT.

This chain connects TRBV19 to TRBJ1-5; D gene uncertain. Germline V gene lookup returns CDR1 LNHDA and CDR2 SQIVND (reference sequence). Trimming took off 3 bases at V and 3 bases at J, with 12 bases between the two ends. The CDR3 consists of 15 residues. CDR3 DNA: TGTGCCAGTAGTATGGCACAACTGAACAATCAGCCCCAGCATTTT. Translated, it gives CASSMAQLNNQPQHF.

This chain links TRBV15 with TRBJ2-7, with 10 bases identical to TRBD2. V lost 5 bases, J lost 3 bases, and 7 bases stayed unmatched. The CDR3 is made up of 15 amino acids. The V gene's germline CDR1 is LNHNV and CDR2 YYDKDF (reference sequence). The CDR3 DNA reads TGTGCCACCAGCTGGGGGCTAGCGGGGGACTACGAGCAGTACTTC. It encodes CATSWGLAGDYEQYF.

In its sample, this clone was seen once. The chain couples TRBV7-6 to TRBJ2-5, with TRBD2 as a possible D gene (7 bases). This CDR3 contains 16 residues. The V end was cut by 5 bases, the J end by 4 bases, with 20 bases between. Germline V gene sequence: CDR1 SGHVS, CDR2 FNYEAQ. CDR3 DNA: TGTGCCAGCAGCCATTCCCCTAGCGGAGGGGGAGAGACCCAGTACTTC. Protein product: CASSHSPSGGGETQYF. Full variable domain (missing parts from reference TRBV7-6 and TRBJ2-5): GAGVSQSPRYKVTKRGQDVALRCDPISGHVSLYWYRQALGQGPEFLTYFNYEAQQDKSGLPNDRFSAERPEGSISTLTIQRTEQRDSAMYRCASSHSPSGGGETQYFGPGTRLLVL.

This chain connects TRBV5-1 to TRBJ2-3; D not resolved. CDR1 and CDR2 (germline): SGHRS, YFSETQ. V lost 0 bases to trimming and J lost 0 bases, with 5 bases between them. The CDR3 totals 14 residues. CDR3 amino acids: CASSLVASTDTQYF. CDR3 DNA sequence: TGCGCCAGCAGCTTGGTAGCAAGCACAGATACGCAGTATTTT.

The V gene is TRBV21-1, the J gene TRBJ2-4; the table's D gene call, TRBD2, was not cross checked with the DNA. TRBV21-1 is described as a pseudogene. The CDR3 spans 18 residues. CDR3 in amino acids: CASSSHGTSLLAKNIQYF. As DNA, the CDR3 is TGTGCCAGCAGCAGTCACGGGACTAGCCTGTTAGCCAAAAACATTCAGTACTTC.

The chain recombines TRBV12-2 with TRBJ1-1. TRBV12-2 is designated a pseudogene. The CDR3 extends over 10 amino acids. The CDR3: CASRLGSAFF. DNA for the CDR3: TGTGCAAGTCGCTTAGGGTCCGCTTTCTTT.

The V call is TRBV5-1, the J call TRBJ1-1, with TRBD1 identical over 7 bases. J gave up 8 bases and V 3 bases, and 7 bases lay outside the gene matches. Germline assignment: CDR1 SGHRS and CDR2 YFSETQ. This CDR3 comprises 13 residues. The CDR3 sequence: CASSSRTDREAFF. The CDR3 DNA sequence: TGCGCCAGCAGCTCGAGGACGGACAGGGAAGCTTTCTTT.

V gene TRBV11-2 combines with J gene TRBJ2-5; 8 nucleotides agree with TRBD2. Per the germline V gene, CDR1 is SGHAT and CDR2 is FQNNGV. This CDR3 is 17 amino acids long. With V trimmed by 0 bases and J by 1 base, 7 bases remained unmatched. The CDR3 DNA is TGTGCCAGCAGCTTAGATCGCGCAGCGGGAGCCCAAGAGACCCAGTACTTC. Translated, it gives CASSLDRAAGAQETQYF.

The genes are TRBV6-1 and TRBJ1-6, with unresolved D. The CDR3 consists of 13 residues. Trimming pared 1 base from V and 10 bases from J, leaving 8 bases between. Germline lookup yields CDR1 MNHNS and CDR2 SASEGT. CDR3 DNA: TGTGCCAGCAGTGAAGTGGGCCTATCACCCCTCCACTTT. It specifies CASSEVGLSPLHF.

The chain couples TRBV10-2 to TRBJ1-5, with D possibly being TRBD1 (5 bases). This CDR3 comprises 16 residues. The germline gives CDR1 WSHSY, CDR2 SAAADI. V lost 6 bases and J 2 bases, leaving 17 bases between the germline ends. The CDR3, as DNA: TGCGCCAGCAGGGTAGATATAGGGGTTGGCAATCAGCCCCAGCATTTT. This codes for CASRVDIGVGNQPQHF.

This clone has ten or more counts. The V and J genes are TRBV6-1 and TRBJ2-1; TRBD2 is a possible D gene (6 bases). The germline V and J ends were trimmed by 11 bases and 4 bases, with 15 bases remaining between them. The germline gives CDR1 MNHNS, CDR2 SASEGT. CDR3 size: 13 residues. The CDR3 sequence is CAASTGGYNEQFF. The CDR3 region has the DNA TGTGCCGCCTCTACCGGAGGGTACAATGAGCAGTTCTTC.

The chain links TRBV5-1 to TRBJ2-7, with 7 nucleotides matching TRBD2. Germline CDR1 SGHRS, CDR2 YFSETQ. With V trimmed by 2 bases and J by 5 bases, 7 bases remained unmatched. This CDR3 contains 14 residues. CDR3 in DNA: TGCGCCAGCAGCTTCGGCGGGAGTCGCCACGAGCAGTACTTC. Translating gives CASSFGGSRHEQYF.

J is TRBJ2-1 and V is TRBV19, with TRBD2 matching 13 bases. Unmatched junction bases numbered 8, after V lost 3 bases and J lost 9 bases. The length of the CDR3 is 16 residues. Looked up from germline, CDR1 is LNHDA and CDR2 is SQIVND (reference sequence). This chain's CDR3 is CASSIQTSGRIGEQFF. CDR3 in DNA: TGTGCCAGTAGTATCCAGACTAGCGGGAGGATAGGTGAGCAGTTCTTC.

J is TRBJ1-3 and V is TRBV18; 7 nucleotides agree with TRBD1. The CDR3 spans 18 residues. V lost 4 bases, J lost 0 bases, and 12 bases stayed unmatched. Germline V gene lookup returns CDR1 KGHSH and CDR2 LQKENI. The CDR3: CASSLHAEGQSSGNTIYF. The CDR3 nucleotides are TGTGCCAGCTCACTCCACGCCGAGGGACAGAGCTCTGGAAACACCATATATTTT. The entire variable domain, with the rest obtained from reference TRBV18 and TRBJ1-3, is as follows: NAGVMQNPRHLVRRRGQEARLRCSPMKGHSHVYWYRQLPEEGLKFMVYLQKENIIDESGMPKERFSAEFPKEGPSILRIQQVVRGDSAAYFCASSLHAEGQSSGNTIYFGEGSWLTVV.

The chain has TRBV19 and TRBJ2-5; TRBD2 agrees at 7 bases. Germline V lookup: CDR1 LNHDA, CDR2 SQIVND (reference sequence). CDR3 size: 15 residues. With V trimmed by 4 bases and J by 4 bases, 9 bases remained unmatched. CDR3 amino acids: CASSTGLVAGETQYF. The CDR3, as DNA: TGTGCCAGTAGTACCGGACTAGTGGCTGGAGAGACCCAGTACTTC.

The chain joins TRBV9 to TRBJ1-2; possible D gene TRBD1, 5 bases. This CDR3 has 14 residues. The germline V gene has CDR1 SGDLS and CDR2 YYNGEE. The V and J ends lost 2 bases and 1 base respectively, with 9 bases between them. The CDR3 is CASSVGGVNYGYTF. CDR3 nucleotides: TGTGCCAGCAGCGTCGGGGGGGTTAACTATGGCTACACCTTC.